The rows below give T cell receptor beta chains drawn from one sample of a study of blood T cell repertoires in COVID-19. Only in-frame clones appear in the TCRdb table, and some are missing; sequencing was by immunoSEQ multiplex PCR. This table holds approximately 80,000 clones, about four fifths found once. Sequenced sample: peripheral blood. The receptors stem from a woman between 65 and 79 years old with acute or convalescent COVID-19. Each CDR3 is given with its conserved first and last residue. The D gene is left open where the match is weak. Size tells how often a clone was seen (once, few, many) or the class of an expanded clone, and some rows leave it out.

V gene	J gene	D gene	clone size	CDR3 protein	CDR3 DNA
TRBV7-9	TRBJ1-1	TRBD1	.	CASSRGQGMMNTEAFF	TGTGCCAGCAGCCGGGGACAGGGAATGATGAACACTGAAGCTTTCTTT
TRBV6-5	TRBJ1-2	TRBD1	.	CASSRTGENGYTF	TGTGCCAGCAGTCGGACAGGGGAGAATGGCTACACCTTC
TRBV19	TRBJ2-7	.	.	CASSTIAGDLKEQYF	TGTGCCAGTAGTACCATAGCAGGGGATCTTAAGGAGCAGTACTTC
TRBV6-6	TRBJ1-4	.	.	CASRSQAGRDEKLFF	TGTGCCAGCAGGTCACAGGCAGGGAGGGATGAAAAACTGTTTTTT
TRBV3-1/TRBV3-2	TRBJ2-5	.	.	CASSQARKETQYF	TGTGCCAGCAGCCAAGCCAGAAAAGAGACCCAGTACTTC
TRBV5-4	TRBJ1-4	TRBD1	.	CASSTQGEPGKLFF	TGTGCCAGCAGCACACAGGGGGAACCTGGAAAACTGTTTTTT
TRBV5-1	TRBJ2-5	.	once	CASSLYQINQETQYF	TGCGCCAGCAGCTTGTACCAGATAAACCAAGAGACCCAGTACTTC
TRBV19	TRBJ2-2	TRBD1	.	CATSGTAFTGELFF	TGTGCCACTAGTGGGACAGCATTCACCGGGGAGCTGTTTTTT
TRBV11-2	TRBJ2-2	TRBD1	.	CASSSGTGVWNGLFF	TGTGCCAGCAGTTCCGGGACAGGGGTCTGGAACGGGCTGTTTTTT
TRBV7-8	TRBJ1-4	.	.	CASSLERTGRDVEKLFF	TGTGCCAGCAGCTTAGAAAGAACAGGACGCGACGTTGAAAAACTGTTTTTT
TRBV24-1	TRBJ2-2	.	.	CATSDFGHPGELFF	TGTGCCACCAGTGATTTTGGACATCCCGGGGAGCTGTTTTTT
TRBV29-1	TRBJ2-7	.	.	CSVVTGEQYF	TGCAGCGTCGTCACGGGGGAGCAGTACTTC
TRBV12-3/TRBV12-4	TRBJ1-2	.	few	CASSLMRDGYTF	TGTGCCAGCAGTTTGATGAGAGATGGCTACACCTTC
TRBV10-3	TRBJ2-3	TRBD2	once	CATAEVAGVTDTQYF	TGTGCCACCGCGGAGGTAGCGGGGGTCACAGATACGCAGTATTTT
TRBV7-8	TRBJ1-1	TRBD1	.	CASSQIQGSGAFF	TGTGCCAGCAGCCAAATACAGGGGTCGGGAGCTTTCTTT
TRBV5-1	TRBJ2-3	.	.	CASSPILAGSTDTQYF	TGCGCCAGCAGCCCGATACTTGCGGGTAGCACAGATACGCAGTATTTT